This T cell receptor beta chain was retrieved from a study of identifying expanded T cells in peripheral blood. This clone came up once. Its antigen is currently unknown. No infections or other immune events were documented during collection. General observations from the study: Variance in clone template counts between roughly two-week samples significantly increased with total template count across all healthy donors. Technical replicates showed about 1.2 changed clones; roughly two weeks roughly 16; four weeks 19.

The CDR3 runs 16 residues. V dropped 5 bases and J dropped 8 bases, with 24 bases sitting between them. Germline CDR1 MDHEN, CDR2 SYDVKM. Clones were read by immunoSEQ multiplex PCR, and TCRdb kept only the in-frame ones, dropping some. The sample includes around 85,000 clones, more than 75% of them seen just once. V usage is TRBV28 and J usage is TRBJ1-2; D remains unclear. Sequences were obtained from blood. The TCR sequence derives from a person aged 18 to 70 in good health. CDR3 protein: CASSPPVGLPVHGYTF. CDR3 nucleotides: TGTGCCAGCAGTCCCCCGGTTGGACTACCCGTTCACGGCTACACCTTC.